This T cell receptor beta chain was sequenced in a study of T cell responses to AZD1222 COVID-19 vaccine. Study-wide context: Second-dose intervals of approximately 4 or approximately 12 weeks were pooled.

With respect to this clone: Antigen: not known.

Using immunoSEQ multiplex PCR, the repertoire was profiled, and TCRdb retains in-frame clones only, with some absent. This table has about 140,000 clones, around nine tenths appearing once. Study-wide results and limits: As reported, nearly half of all spike-specific TCRs target variant regions that are unmutated. The donors showed a predominance of white British ancestry and of females, with possible underestimation of clonal diversity.

Germline CDR1 SNHLY, CDR2 FYNNEI. Between the trimmed V and J ends, which lost 11 bases and 5 bases, there was a span of 18 bases. The CDR3 is made up of 13 amino acids. The chain joins TRBV2 to TRBJ1-1; D not certain. This clonotype was sampled from an adult in good health. Here the sequenced sample was peripheral blood, taken on day 0 of AZD1222 vaccination. CDR3 coding DNA: TGTGCCGACGGGTCCCGGTTTGGGACTGAAGCTTTCTTT. Translation gives CADGSRFGTEAFF.